This T cell receptor (beta chain) originates from a study of T cells in Graves' hyperthyroidism and ophthalmopathy. Researchers took RNA transcripts and amplified the TCR beta CDR3 regions from them. The HTBI primer set served for first-round RT-PCR of the TCR CDR3. TCRdb re-analysed the multiplex PCR reads in MiXCR, keeping a single row per CDR3 protein. The sample records about 840,000 distinct CDR3 sequences, roughly 37% being singletons. Uncontrolled infection, other autoimmune disease, pregnancy or lactation excluded patients. The sequencing sample was made of blood. The origin of this receptor is a man aged 18 to 35 with Graves' hyperthyroidism.

The CDR3 sequence: CASSAGTEETQYF. CDR3 in DNA: TGTGCCAGCAGTGCCGGGACAGAAGAGACCCAGTACTTC. The chain recombines TRBV9 with TRBJ2-5; 7 bases line up with TRBD1. The CDR3 is 13 residues long. CDR1 SGDLS and CDR2 YYNGEE come from the germline V gene. With 5 bases clipped from V and 3 bases from J, the junction kept 4 bases outside the gene matches.